These T cell receptor beta chains were read from a single sample in a study of CD8 T cells in ankylosing spondylitis. TCRdb called the 5' RACE reads again in MiXCR, with one record for every CDR3 protein. In the table there are 250,000 to 350,000 distinct CDR3 sequences, less than 25% of which are singletons. The specimen sequenced was blood, either unsorted or a sorted T cell fraction (not recorded which). The receptors stem from a female donor with ankylosing spondylitis or in good health (not recorded which). The CDR3 runs from the conserved cysteine through the conserved F or W. A D gene is named only where the DNA matches it firmly. Rows may omit the clone size; those that give it use once, few, many or a size class.

TRBD1	few	TRBV7-2	TRBJ1-2	TGTGCCAGCAGCTTCGTCGGTTCAGGGACAGTCTATGGCTACACCTTC	CASSFVGSGTVYGYTF
NA	NA	TRBV9	TRBJ2-1	TGTGCCAGCAGCGTCTTAGCGCAAGGGGTCAATGAGCAGTTCTTC	CASSVLAQGVNEQFF
NA	many	TRBV7-6	TRBJ1-1	TGTGCCAGCAGCGCGACAGGTATGAACACTGAAGCTTTCTTT	CASSATGMNTEAFF
NA	many	TRBV10-3	TRBJ2-1	TGTGCCATCAGTTCGACGGGTGAGCAGTTCTTC	CAISSTGEQFF
NA	NA	TRBV27	TRBJ1-2	TGTGCCAGCAGTCCTCGGAACTCTATGGGCGGCTACACCTTC	CASSPRNSMGGYTF
NA	NA	TRBV10-3	TRBJ1-1	TGTGCCATCAGTGGTGGACAGATGAACACTGAAGCTTTCTTT	CAISGGQMNTEAFF
TRBD2	NA	TRBV20-1	TRBJ2-1	TGCAGTGCGAAACCCGGACTAGTCACCTACAATGAGCAGTTCTTC	CSAKPGLVTYNEQFF
NA	many	TRBV10-3	TRBJ2-1	TGTGCCATCAGGACAGGTCCCAATGAGCAGTTCTTC	CAIRTGPNEQFF
NA	NA	TRBV29-1	TRBJ2-1	TGCAGCGTTGACGGCAGGGACATGGGGCGGGGAGCCTACAATGAGCAGTTCTTC	CSVDGRDMGRGAYNEQFF
NA	NA	TRBV18	TRBJ2-7	TGTGCCAGCTCAACAGGGACGTACGAGCAGTACTTC	CASSTGTYEQYF
TRBD2	NA	TRBV7-2	TRBJ2-1	TGTGCCAGCAGCCGGGAGGGGCCCCCCTACAATGAGCAGTTCTTC	CASSREGPPYNEQFF
NA	NA	TRBV7-9	TRBJ2-2	TGTGCCAGCAGCTTAGAATTCTTACCGGGCACCGGGGAGCTGTTTTTT	CASSLEFLPGTGELFF
TRBD2	few	TRBV6-2/TRBV6-3	TRBJ2-1	TGTGCCAGCACCCCACTAGCGGGAGTCCCCTCCTACAATGAGCAGTTCTTC	CASTPLAGVPSYNEQFF
TRBD2	NA	TRBV10-2	TRBJ2-5	TGCGCCAGCAGTAGCGGGAGCGTCCAAGAGACCCAGTACTTC	CASSSGSVQETQYF
NA	NA	TRBV20-1	TRBJ2-5	TGCAGTGCTAGATTAACCCAGACCCAGTACTTC	CSARLTQTQYF
TRBD2	NA	TRBV20-1	TRBJ2-2	TGCAGTGCTCCCGGGACTAGCGGGTTGAACACCGGGGAGCTGTTTTTT	CSAPGTSGLNTGELFF
TRBD2	NA	TRBV18	TRBJ2-3	TGTGCCAGCTCACCTCTCGCCGGGACTAGCGGGAGCACAGATACGCAGTATTTT	CASSPLAGTSGSTDTQYF
TRBD2	few	TRBV20-1	TRBJ2-1	TGCAGTGCTAGAAGTGGCGGGAGGGGCTACTACAATGAGCAGTTCTTC	CSARSGGRGYYNEQFF
TRBD2	NA	TRBV12-3/TRBV12-4	TRBJ2-1	TGTGCCAGCACCAGGGGCGGGAGGGCTCAAAATGAGCAGTTCTTC	CASTRGGRAQNEQFF
NA	few	TRBV10-1	TRBJ2-2	TGCGTCAGCAGTGACGGGACAATGAACACCGGGGAGCTGTTTTTT	CVSSDGTMNTGELFF
NA	NA	TRBV28	TRBJ2-5	TGTGCCAGCAGTTCCAGCGTTGGGACCCAGTACTTC	CASSSSVGTQYF
TRBD2	NA	TRBV20-1	TRBJ2-1	TGCAGTGCTACCCCGGGACTGACTTTAGCGGGGGCCTACAATGAGCAGTTCTTC	CSATPGLTLAGAYNEQFF
NA	NA	TRBV24-1	TRBJ1-2	TGTGCCACCAGTGATCATACGGGGGGCTACACCTTC	CATSDHTGGYTF
TRBD1	NA	TRBV28	TRBJ1-5	TGTGCCAGCAGCAAGGACAGGAGCTATAGCAATCAGCCCCAGCATTTT	CASSKDRSYSNQPQHF
NA	many	TRBV11-2	TRBJ1-1	TGTGCCAGCAGCTCAGGGGTGGACACTGAAGCTTTCTTT	CASSSGVDTEAFF
NA	few	TRBV27	TRBJ2-7	TGTGCCAGCAGCCCCCCCCGACGGACCGAGCAGTACTTC	CASSPPRRTEQYF
NA	many	TRBV12-3/TRBV12-4	TRBJ1-2	TGTGCCAGCAGTTTGAAACTATTTTTTGGCTACACCTTC	CASSLKLFFGYTF
NA	NA	TRBV5-4	TRBJ2-5	TGTGCCAGCAGCCCTACCTTCGGTCAGGGGGGAGAGACCCAGTACTTC	CASSPTFGQGGETQYF
TRBD2	NA	TRBV4-2	TRBJ2-3	TGTGCCAGCAGCCCTTCACTAGCCGGGACTAGCGGATACACAGATACGCAGTATTTT	CASSPSLAGTSGYTDTQYF
NA	few	TRBV6-1	TRBJ1-5	TGTGCCAGCAGACCGGGACTGCTCAATCAGCCCCAGCATTTT	CASRPGLLNQPQHF
NA	NA	TRBV6-5	TRBJ2-3	TGTGCCAGCAGTTACGGCAGCTACCGAACAGATACGCAGTATTTT	CASSYGSYRTDTQYF
NA	NA	TRBV7-6	TRBJ2-3	TGTGCCAGCAGCCTTCGAGAGGACACAGATACGCAGTATTTT	CASSLREDTDTQYF
NA	few	TRBV12-3/TRBV12-4	TRBJ2-7	TGTGCCAGCAGCCGGGCCGGGGGTACAGGGGTTTACGAGCAGTACTTC	CASSRAGGTGVYEQYF
TRBD1	NA	TRBV27	TRBJ2-3	TGTGCCAGCCGCCCGACAGGGTCAGATACGCAGTATTTT	CASRPTGSDTQYF
TRBD2	few	TRBV20-1	TRBJ2-2	TGCAGTGCTAGATCCGGGACTAGCGGGAGGGCCGGCGGGGAGCTGTTTTTT	CSARSGTSGRAGGELFF
NA	few	TRBV9	TRBJ2-5	TGTGCCAGCAGCCCCCGGGTCTCGCAAGAGACCCAGTACTTC	CASSPRVSQETQYF
TRBD2	few	TRBV20-1	TRBJ2-5	TGCAGTGCTCCCAGACTGAGCGGGAGGCAAGAGACCCAGTACTTC	CSAPRLSGRQETQYF
NA	few	TRBV20-1	TRBJ2-3	TGCAGTGCTAGAGTGGCCGGGGGCGGACCCCGCACAGATACGCAGTATTTT	CSARVAGGGPRTDTQYF
TRBD1	NA	TRBV4-3	TRBJ1-4	TGCGCCAGCAGCCATCAGACAGGGAGTCGCGAAAAACTGTTTTTT	CASSHQTGSREKLFF
NA	NA	TRBV10-3	TRBJ1-5	TGTGCCGCATCAGAAGCGGGAAGGGGTCAGCCCCAGCATTTT	CAASEAGRGQPQHF
TRBD2	few	TRBV6-1	TRBJ2-2	TGTGCCAGCCGGGGAGGGCCGTCGAGATCCGGGGAGCTGTTTTTT	CASRGGPSRSGELFF
NA	NA	TRBV12-3/TRBV12-4	TRBJ1-5	TGTGCCAGCAGTCAACCGGGGCAAGGGCAGCCCCAGCATTTT	CASSQPGQGQPQHF
TRBD2	NA	TRBV6-5	TRBJ2-1	TGTGCCAGCGGTTACGTTGGCGGGGGGAGCTCCTACAATGAGCAGTTCTTC	CASGYVGGGSSYNEQFF
NA	NA	TRBV20-1	TRBJ2-7	TGCAGTGCTCCTTTTAGAAACCGCCCCTACGAGCAGTACTTC	CSAPFRNRPYEQYF
NA	few	TRBV4-2	TRBJ2-3	TGTGCCAGCAGCGGCCGACTGGTAGATACGCAGTATTTT	CASSGRLVDTQYF
NA	many	TRBV6-5	TRBJ1-1	TGTGCCAGCAGTTACGGGGGTACTGAAGCTTTCTTT	CASSYGGTEAFF
TRBD1	few	TRBV3-1	TRBJ1-5	TGTGCCAGCAGCCAGACAGGGGGGAATCAGCCCCAGCATTTT	CASSQTGGNQPQHF
NA	NA	TRBV6-2/TRBV6-3	TRBJ2-1	TGTGCCAGCAGTTACTCCAACCCTGGGGGTGAGCAGTTCTTC	CASSYSNPGGEQFF
NA	many	TRBV3-1	TRBJ1-3	TGTGCCAGCAGCCCATCAATTGGAAACACCATATATTTT	CASSPSIGNTIYF
TRBD2	NA	TRBV7-2	TRBJ2-2	TGTGCCAGCTACTTAAGCGGGAGGGCCGGGGAGCTGTTTTTT	CASYLSGRAGELFF
NA	NA	TRBV7-9	TRBJ1-1	TGTGCCAGCACCAGTCAGGCGAACACTGAAGCTTTCTTT	CASTSQANTEAFF
NA	NA	TRBV10-3	TRBJ2-1	TGTGCCACCACCGGGGGCGGGAACAATGAGCAGTTCTTC	CATTGGGNNEQFF
NA	few	TRBV20-1	TRBJ2-1	TGCAGTGCTAGAGACTTATCTGAGCAGTTCTTC	CSARDLSEQFF
NA	NA	TRBV15	TRBJ1-1	TGTGCCACCAGCAGAGCGGGGACCGCCTCAAGGGAAGCTTTCTTT	CATSRAGTASREAFF
NA	few	TRBV29-1	TRBJ1-2	TGCAGCGTCTCACCCACGACGGGGGACTATGGCTACACCTTC	CSVSPTTGDYGYTF
NA	few	TRBV21-1	TRBJ2-7	TGTGCCAGCAGCAATGGGTACGGGACTAGCGGACCCTACGAGCAGTACTTC	CASSNGYGTSGPYEQYF
NA	NA	TRBV20-1	TRBJ2-2	TGCAGTGCTGAGGGAGTACGAAACACCGGGGAGCTGTTTTTT	CSAEGVRNTGELFF
TRBD2	NA	TRBV5-1	TRBJ2-1	TGCGCCAGCAGCTTGGGGGGCACAGCGGGAGTAAATGAGCAGTTCTTC	CASSLGGTAGVNEQFF
NA	NA	TRBV20-1	TRBJ2-1	TGCAGTGCTGGCCGGGACCTACTCTACAATGAGCAGTTCTTC	CSAGRDLLYNEQFF
NA	few	TRBV7-9	TRBJ2-1	TGTGCCAGCAGCTTAGCCCTACAGGGAGGGTTCTTC	CASSLALQGGFF